The 9 T cell receptor beta chains below come from one sample, sequenced in a study of blood T cells in healthy people across ages. A second about 6 to 12 cycle PCR used barcoded and J-beta primers. TCRdb passed the 5' RACE reads through MiXCR, listing each CDR3 protein once. Found here are 1.4 million to 1.5 million distinct CDR3 sequences, around 42% of them singletons; the top ten hold under 8%. Specimen: blood. These receptors were obtained from a woman under 30 in good health.

The genes are TRBV7-2 and TRBJ1-3; 7 bases align to TRBD1. This CDR3 region has 17 residues. V lost 7 bases to trimming and J lost 0 bases; unmatched junction nucleotides: 12. Germline V lookup: CDR1 SGHTA, CDR2 FQGNSA. DNA for the CDR3: TGTGCCAGCACCTTTAGCAGGGGACAGAGCTCTGGAAACACCATATATTTT. Protein product: CASTFSRGQSSGNTIYF.

In its sample, this clonotype was seen a few times. J is TRBJ2-5 and V is TRBV28, with no clear D. Trimming left V 4 bases short and J 2 bases short, with 14 bases between. The CDR3 runs 15 residues. Germline V gene sequence: CDR1 MDHEN, CDR2 SYDVKM. The CDR3 nucleotides read TGTGCCAGCAGTTCCTCCGGGCGGAAACAAGAGACCCAGTACTTC. Protein sequence: CASSSSGRKQETQYF.

V is TRBV6-6 and J is TRBJ2-1, with 11 bases lining up with TRBD2. Germline CDR1 reads MNHNY; CDR2 reads SVGAGI (reference sequence). This CDR3 spans 15 amino acids. The V segment lost 6 bases and the J segment 5 bases; nucleotides outside the gene matches: 6. The CDR3 loop reads CASRDSGGAHNEQFF. In nucleotides, the CDR3 is TGTGCCAGCAGGGATAGCGGGGGGGCCCACAATGAGCAGTTCTTC.

The chain combines TRBV2 with TRBJ1-2; D is perhaps TRBD1 (5 bases). V was shortened by 3 bases and J by 8 bases, with 10 bases between the two germline ends. Per germline, CDR1 SNHLY and CDR2 FYNNEI. The CDR3 is made up of 12 amino acids. The DNA for the CDR3 is TGTGCCAGCAGTGATGAACAGGCCGGCTACACCTTC. Protein sequence: CASSDEQAGYTF. Together with reference TRBV2 and TRBJ1-2, the CDR3 gives the full variable domain: EPEVTQTPSHQVTQMGQEVILRCVPISNHLYFYWYRQILGQKVEFLVSFYNNEISEKSEIFDDQFSVERPDGSNFTLKIRSTKLEDSAMYFCASSDEQAGYTFGSGTRLTVV.

Of note for this clonotype: With a much larger clone just one base away, this may be a read error. The rearrangement uses TRBV6-1 and TRBJ2-3; TRBD2 might be the D (5 bases). Germline CDR1 MNHNS, CDR2 SASEGT. This CDR3 has 13 residues. CDR3 residues: CASGIREADTRYF. CDR3 nucleotides: TGTGCCAGCGGGATTAGGGAAGCGGATACGCGGTATTTT.

This clonotype showed up just a few times. The V and J genes are TRBV7-9 and TRBJ1-6, with 10 bases lining up with TRBD1. The junction had 13 bases not matched to a gene; V was cut back by 4 bases and J by 1 base. The CDR3 has 20 residues. CDR1 and CDR2 from the germline V gene are SEHNR and FQNEAQ (reference sequence). In nucleotides, the CDR3 is TGTGCCAGCAGCTCCCACCGGGACAGGGGTGTGAAGTCCTATAATTCACCCCTCCACTTT. Its protein is CASSSHRDRGVKSYNSPLHF.

This clonotype was observed a handful of times. The chain recombines TRBV20-1 with TRBJ1-2; D is perhaps TRBD1 (5 bases). The CDR3 spans 13 residues. The V end was cut by 6 bases, the J end by 8 bases, with 19 bases between. Germline CDR1 is DFQATT and CDR2 is SNEGSKA (reference sequence). The CDR3 DNA sequence: TGCAGTGCCCGATCTCAGGGATCGGGGGGCTACACCTTC. Encoded protein: CSARSQGSGGYTF.

This clonotype has only a few counts. The V and J genes are TRBV9 and TRBJ2-4, with 10 bases lining up with TRBD1. The CDR3 is 13 residues long. With V trimmed by 6 bases and J by 7 bases, 4 bases remained unmatched. CDR1 and CDR2 from the germline V gene are SGDLS and YYNGEE. The CDR3 DNA follows: TGTGCCAGCAATCCGGGACAGGGGAACATTCAGTACTTC. Amino acids: CASNPGQGNIQYF.

This clonotype has at least ten counts. The genes are TRBV7-2 and TRBJ2-3, with D unclear. Germline V gene sequence: CDR1 SGHTA, CDR2 FQGNSA. V shed 0 bases and J shed 1 base, with 11 bases lying between them. The CDR3 length is 16 residues. As DNA, the CDR3 is TGTGCCAGCAGCTTAGCGCTTTCCGAGCGCACAGATACGCAGTATTTT. Protein product: CASSLALSERTDTQYF. Full variable domain (rest looked up from reference TRBV7-2 and TRBJ2-3): GAGVSQSPSNKVTEKGKDVELRCDPISGHTALYWYRQSLGQGLEFLIYFQGNSAPDKSGLPSDRFSAERTGGSVSTLTIQRTQQEDSAVYLCASSLALSERTDTQYFGPGTRLTVL.